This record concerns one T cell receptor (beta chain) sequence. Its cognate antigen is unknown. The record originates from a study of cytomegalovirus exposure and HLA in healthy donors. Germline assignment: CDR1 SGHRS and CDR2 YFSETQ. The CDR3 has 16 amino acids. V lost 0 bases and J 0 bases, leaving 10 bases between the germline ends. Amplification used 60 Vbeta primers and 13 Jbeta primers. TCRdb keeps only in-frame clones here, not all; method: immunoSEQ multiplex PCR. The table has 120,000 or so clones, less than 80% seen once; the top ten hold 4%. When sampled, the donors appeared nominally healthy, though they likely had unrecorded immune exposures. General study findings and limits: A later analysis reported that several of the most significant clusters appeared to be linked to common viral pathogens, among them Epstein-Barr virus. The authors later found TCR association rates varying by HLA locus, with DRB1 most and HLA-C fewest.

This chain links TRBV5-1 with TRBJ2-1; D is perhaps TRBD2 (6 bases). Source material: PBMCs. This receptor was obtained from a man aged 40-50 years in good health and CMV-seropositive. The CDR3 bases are TGCGCCAGCAGCTTGGCCCCCGGGAGCTCCTACAATGAGCAGTTCTTC. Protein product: CASSLAPGSSYNEQFF.